The present TCR beta chain was sequenced within a study of T-cell reconstitution after alpha-beta-depleted transplantation in children. Study results and limitations: When one year had passed after transplant, most T-cell counts and diversity came from newly produced T cells. Surviving thymic progenitors and recipient T cells were the source of high TCRbeta diversity at day 60 in some patients. After transplant, at about two months, alpha-beta T cells were reportedly derived from several hundred expanded graft clones.

Unique molecular identifiers were incorporated into the prepared TCRbeta library. TCRdb re-analysed the PCR reads in MiXCR, keeping a single row per CDR3 protein. The sample records about 980,000 distinct CDR3 sequences, about 31% being singletons. Germline-derived CDR1 and CDR2 are MNHEY and SVGAGI. V was cut by 4 bases and J by 4 bases, with 20 bases left in between. The CDR3 is 16 residues long. Note on this clonotype: What it recognizes is unknown.

This sequence was found in a boy in the first two years of life who had a stem cell transplant for SCID, so the T cells may come from the graft donor. The chain joins TRBV6-5 to TRBJ2-7; the D gene is possibly TRBD1 (6 bases). Material: PBMCs, mostly from graft donor cells, obtained 360 days after TCRalphabeta/CD19-depleted stem cell transplant. CDR3 amino acids: CASSFARRGAIYEQYF. As DNA, the CDR3 is TGTGCCAGCAGTTTTGCCCGCAGGGGCGCTATTTACGAGCAGTACTTC.